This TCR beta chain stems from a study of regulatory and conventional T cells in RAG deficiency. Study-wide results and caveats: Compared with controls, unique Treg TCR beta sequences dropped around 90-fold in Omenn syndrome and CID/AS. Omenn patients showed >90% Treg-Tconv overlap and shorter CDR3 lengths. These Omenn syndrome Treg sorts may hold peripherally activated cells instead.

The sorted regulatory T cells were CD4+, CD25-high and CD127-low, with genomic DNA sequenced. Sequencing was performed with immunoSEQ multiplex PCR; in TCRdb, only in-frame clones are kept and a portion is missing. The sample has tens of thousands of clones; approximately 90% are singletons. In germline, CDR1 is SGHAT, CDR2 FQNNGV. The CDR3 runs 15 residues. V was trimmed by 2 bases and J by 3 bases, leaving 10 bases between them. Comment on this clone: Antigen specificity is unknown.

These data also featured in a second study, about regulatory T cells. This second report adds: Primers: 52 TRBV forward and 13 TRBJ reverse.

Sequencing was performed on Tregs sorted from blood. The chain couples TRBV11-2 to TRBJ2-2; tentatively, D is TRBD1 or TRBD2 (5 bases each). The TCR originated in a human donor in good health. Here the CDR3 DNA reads TGTGCCAGCAGCTTACTGGGGGTTCACACCGGGGAGCTGTTTTTT. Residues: CASSLLGVHTGELFF.